The T cell receptor beta chain under discussion was sequenced for a study of molecular identifiers for immune sequencing clone quantification. The CDR3 is 15 amino acids. Trimming removed 3 bases from V and 4 bases from J, with 15 bases in between. This clonotype was seen at least ten times. TCRdb passed the PCR reads through MiXCR, listing each CDR3 protein once. The sample carries some 94,000 distinct CDR3 sequences, roughly 25% recorded once. This sequence originates from a human donor in good health. Some libraries in this study had Jurkat cell RNA spiked in. The gene calls are TRBV12-3 or TRBV12-4 and TRBJ1-1, with a possible D match to TRBD1 (6 bases). The sample consisted of naive CD8+ T cells from blood, with Jurkat cell RNA spiked in. The subset here: FACS-sorted CD8+CD4-CCR7+CD45RA+ naive T cells. The CDR3 nucleotides read TGTGCCAGCAGTTTGACCAGGGGCGCGTTCACTGAAGCTTTCTTT. Amino acids: CASSLTRGAFTEAFF.